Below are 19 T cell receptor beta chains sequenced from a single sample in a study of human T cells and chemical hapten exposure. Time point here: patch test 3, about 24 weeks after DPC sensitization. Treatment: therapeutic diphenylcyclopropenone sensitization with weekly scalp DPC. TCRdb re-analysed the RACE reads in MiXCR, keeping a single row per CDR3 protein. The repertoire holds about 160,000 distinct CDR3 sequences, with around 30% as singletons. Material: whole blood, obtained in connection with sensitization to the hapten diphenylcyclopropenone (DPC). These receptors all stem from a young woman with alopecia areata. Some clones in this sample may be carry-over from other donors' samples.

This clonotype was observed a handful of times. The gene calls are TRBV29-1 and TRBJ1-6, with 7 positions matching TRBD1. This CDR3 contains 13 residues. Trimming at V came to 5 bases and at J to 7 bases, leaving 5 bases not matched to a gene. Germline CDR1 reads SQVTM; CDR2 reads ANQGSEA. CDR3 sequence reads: CSVLDRVNSPLHF. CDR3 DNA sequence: TGCAGCGTTCTTGACAGGGTGAATTCACCCCTCCACTTT. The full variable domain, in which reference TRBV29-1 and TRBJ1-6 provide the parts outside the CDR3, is SAVISQKPSRDICQRGTSLTIQCQVDSQVTMMFWYRQQPGQSLTLIATANQGSEATYESGFVIDKFPISRPNLTFSTLTVSNMSPEDSSIYLCSVLDRVNSPLHFGNGTRLTVT.

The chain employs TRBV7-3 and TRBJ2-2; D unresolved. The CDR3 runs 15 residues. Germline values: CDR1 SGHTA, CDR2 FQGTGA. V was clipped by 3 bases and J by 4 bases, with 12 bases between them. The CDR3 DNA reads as TGTGCCAGCAGCTTGCTAGGCCCGGGCACCGGGGAGCTGTTTTTT. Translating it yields CASSLLGPGTGELFF.

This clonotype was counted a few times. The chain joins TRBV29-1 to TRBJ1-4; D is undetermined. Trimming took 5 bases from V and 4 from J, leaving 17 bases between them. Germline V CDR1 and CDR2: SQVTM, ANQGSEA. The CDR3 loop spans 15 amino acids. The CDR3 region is CSVPLVPGSNEKLFF. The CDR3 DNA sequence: TGCAGCGTTCCCCTAGTGCCCGGGAGTAATGAAAAACTGTTTTTT.

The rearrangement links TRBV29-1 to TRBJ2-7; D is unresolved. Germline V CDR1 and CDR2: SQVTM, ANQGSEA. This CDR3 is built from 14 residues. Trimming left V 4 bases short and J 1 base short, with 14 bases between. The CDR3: CSVGLVHGSYEQYF. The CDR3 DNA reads TGCAGCGTTGGCCTTGTACATGGGTCCTACGAGCAGTACTTC.

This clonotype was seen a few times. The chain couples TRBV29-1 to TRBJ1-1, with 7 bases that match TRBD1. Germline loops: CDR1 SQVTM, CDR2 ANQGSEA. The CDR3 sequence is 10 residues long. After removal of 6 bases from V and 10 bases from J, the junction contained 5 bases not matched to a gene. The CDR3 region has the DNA TGCAGCGTAACAGGGGCTGGAGCTTTCTTT. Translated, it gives CSVTGAGAFF. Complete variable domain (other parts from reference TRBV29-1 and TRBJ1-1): SAVISQKPSRDICQRGTSLTIQCQVDSQVTMMFWYRQQPGQSLTLIATANQGSEATYESGFVIDKFPISRPNLTFSTLTVSNMSPEDSSIYLCSVTGAGAFFGQGTRLTVV.

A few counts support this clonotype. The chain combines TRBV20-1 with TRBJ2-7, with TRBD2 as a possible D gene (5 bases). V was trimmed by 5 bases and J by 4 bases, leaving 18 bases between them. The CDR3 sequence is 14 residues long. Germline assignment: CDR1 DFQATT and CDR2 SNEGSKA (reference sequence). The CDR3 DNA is TGCAGTGCTCGGCAGGAGGTCCTTTATTACGAGCAGTACTTC. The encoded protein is CSARQEVLYYEQYF.

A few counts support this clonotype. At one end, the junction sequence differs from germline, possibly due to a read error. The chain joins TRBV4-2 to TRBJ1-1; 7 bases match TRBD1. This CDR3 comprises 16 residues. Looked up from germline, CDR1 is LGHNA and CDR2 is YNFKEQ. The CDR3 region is CASSQIRQGANAEAFF. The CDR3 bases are TGTGCCAGCAGCCAAATTCGACAGGGAGCGAACGCTGAAGCTTTCTTT.

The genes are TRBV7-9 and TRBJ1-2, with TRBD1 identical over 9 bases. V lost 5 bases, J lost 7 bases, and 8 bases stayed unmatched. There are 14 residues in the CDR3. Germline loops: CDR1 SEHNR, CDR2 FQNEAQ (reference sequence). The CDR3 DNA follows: TGTGCCAGCAGCCCGACAGGGGGAGATTTTGGCTACACCTTC. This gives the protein CASSPTGGDFGYTF. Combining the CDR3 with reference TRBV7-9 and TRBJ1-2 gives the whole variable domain DTGVSQNPRHKITKRGQNVTFRCDPISEHNRLYWYRQTLGQGPEFLTYFQNEAQLEKSRLLSDRFSAERPKGSFSTLEIQRTEQGDSAMYLCASSPTGGDFGYTFGSGTRLTVV.

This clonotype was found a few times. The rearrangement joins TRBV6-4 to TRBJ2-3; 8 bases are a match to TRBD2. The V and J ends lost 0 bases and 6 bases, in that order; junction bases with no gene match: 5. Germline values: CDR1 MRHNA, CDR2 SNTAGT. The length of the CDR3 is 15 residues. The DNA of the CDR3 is TGTGCCAGCAGTGACTCGAGTAGCGGGGTTGATACGCAGTATTTT. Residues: CASSDSSSGVDTQYF.

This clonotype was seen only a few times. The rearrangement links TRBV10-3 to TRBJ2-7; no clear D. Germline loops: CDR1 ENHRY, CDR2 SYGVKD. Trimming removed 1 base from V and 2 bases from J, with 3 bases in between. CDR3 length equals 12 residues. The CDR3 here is CAISEFTYEQYF. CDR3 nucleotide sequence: TGTGCCATCAGTGAGTTTACCTACGAGCAGTACTTC.

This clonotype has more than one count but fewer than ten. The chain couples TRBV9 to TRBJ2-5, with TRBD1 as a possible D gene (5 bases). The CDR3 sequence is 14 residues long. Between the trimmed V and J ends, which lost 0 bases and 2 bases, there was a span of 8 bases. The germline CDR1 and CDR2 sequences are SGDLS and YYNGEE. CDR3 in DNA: TGTGCCAGCAGCGTAGCTTCAGGGCAAGAGACCCAGTACTTC. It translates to CASSVASGQETQYF.

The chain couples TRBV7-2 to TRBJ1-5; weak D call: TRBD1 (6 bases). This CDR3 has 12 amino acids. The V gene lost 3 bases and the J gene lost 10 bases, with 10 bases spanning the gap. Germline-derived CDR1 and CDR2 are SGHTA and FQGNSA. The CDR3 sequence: CASSFEGVPQHF. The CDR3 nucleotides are TGTGCCAGCAGCTTTGAGGGGGTTCCCCAGCATTTT. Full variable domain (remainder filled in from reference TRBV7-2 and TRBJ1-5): GAGVSQSPSNKVTEKGKDVELRCDPISGHTALYWYRQSLGQGLEFLIYFQGNSAPDKSGLPSDRFSAERTGGSVSTLTIQRTQQEDSAVYLCASSFEGVPQHFGDGTRLSIL.

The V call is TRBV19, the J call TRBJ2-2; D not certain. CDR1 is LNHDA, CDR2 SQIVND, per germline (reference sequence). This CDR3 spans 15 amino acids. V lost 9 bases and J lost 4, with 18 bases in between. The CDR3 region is CASRAGSWTTGELFF. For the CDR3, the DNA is TGTGCCAGCCGAGCCGGGTCGTGGACCACCGGGGAGCTGTTTTTT.

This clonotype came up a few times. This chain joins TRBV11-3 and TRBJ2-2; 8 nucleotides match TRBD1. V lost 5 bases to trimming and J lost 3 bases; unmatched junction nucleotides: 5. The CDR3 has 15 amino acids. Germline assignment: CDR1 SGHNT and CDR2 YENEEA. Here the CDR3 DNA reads TGTGCCAGCAGCGGACAGGGCCCGGACACCGGGGAGCTGTTTTTT. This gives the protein CASSGQGPDTGELFF.

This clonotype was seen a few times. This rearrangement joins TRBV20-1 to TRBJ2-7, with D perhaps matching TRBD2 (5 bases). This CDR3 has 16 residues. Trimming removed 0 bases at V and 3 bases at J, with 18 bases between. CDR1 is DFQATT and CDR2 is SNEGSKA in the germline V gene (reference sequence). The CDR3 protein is CSAREGSGSGNYEQYF. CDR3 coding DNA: TGCAGTGCTAGAGAAGGATCGGGAAGTGGAAACTACGAGCAGTACTTC.

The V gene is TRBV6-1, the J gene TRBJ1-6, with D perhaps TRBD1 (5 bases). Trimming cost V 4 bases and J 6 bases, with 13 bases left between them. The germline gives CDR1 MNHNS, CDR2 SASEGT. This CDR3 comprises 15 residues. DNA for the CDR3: TGTGCCAGCAGTGCTCGACAGATTATTAATTCACCCCTCCACTTT. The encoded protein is CASSARQIINSPLHF.

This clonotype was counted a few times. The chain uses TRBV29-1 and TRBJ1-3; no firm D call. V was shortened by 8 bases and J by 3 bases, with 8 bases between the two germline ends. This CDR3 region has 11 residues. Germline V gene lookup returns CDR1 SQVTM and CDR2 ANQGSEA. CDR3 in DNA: TGCAGCACAACCTTTGGAAACACCATATATTTT. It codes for CSTTFGNTIYF.

The CDR3 DNA reads as TGCAGTGCTAGAGCTGAGTTGGGTTACGAGCAGTACTTC. The encoded protein is CSARAELGYEQYF. The J gene is TRBJ2-7, the V gene TRBV20-1; no clear D gene. There are 13 residues in the CDR3. With 1 base removed from V and 4 bases from J, the gap between germline ends came to 11 bases. Germline V gene data show CDR1 as DFQATT and CDR2 as SNEGSKA (reference sequence).

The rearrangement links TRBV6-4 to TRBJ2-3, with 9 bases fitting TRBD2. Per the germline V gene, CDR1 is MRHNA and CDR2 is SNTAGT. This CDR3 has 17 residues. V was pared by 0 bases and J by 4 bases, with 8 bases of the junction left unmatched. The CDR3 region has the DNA TGTGCCAGCAGTGACTCGACTGGGCGGGGGGGAGCAGATACGCAGTATTTT. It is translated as CASSDSTGRGGADTQYF.